These 20 T cell receptor beta chains were sequenced from one sample in a study of CD8 T cells in ankylosing spondylitis. General study points: The study identified a TCR beta motif of under 10 highly homologous variants that appeared characteristic of ankylosing spondylitis blood.

No antigen is known for these receptors. TCRdb recomputed calls from the 5' RACE reads with MiXCR, one row per CDR3 protein. The table lists approximately 540,000 distinct CDR3 sequences, about 13% of them singletons. The specimen was blood, either unsorted or a sorted T cell fraction (not recorded which). The receptor set was obtained from a male donor with ankylosing spondylitis.

The rearrangement links TRBV18 to TRBJ2-3, with D maybe TRBD1 (6 bases). With 3 bases removed from V and 4 bases from J, the gap between germline ends came to 11 bases. This CDR3 spans 14 amino acids. Germline lookup yields CDR1 KGHSH and CDR2 LQKENI. The CDR3 DNA follows: TGTGCCAGCTCACCGAGGGGGATGGCAGATACGCAGTATTTT. It specifies CASSPRGMADTQYF.

This chain uses TRBV19 with TRBJ1-6, with D maybe TRBD1 (6 bases). The CDR3 is 16 amino acids. The germline V gene encodes CDR1 LNHDA and CDR2 SQIVND (reference sequence). Trimming took 5 bases from V and 10 from J, leaving 21 bases between them. CDR3 sequence (DNA): TGTGCCAGTAGTTCCCGGGGGCCCCCATTTGGGTCACCCCTCCACTTT. Translated: CASSSRGPPFGSPLHF.

This clonotype appeared a few times. The CDR3 loop is CASSFDGQPSTDTQYF. CDR3 coding DNA: TGCGCCAGCAGCTTCGACGGTCAACCAAGCACAGATACGCAGTATTTT. This rearrangement joins TRBV5-1 to TRBJ2-3; D call uncertain. V shed 2 bases and J shed 0 bases, with 13 bases lying between them. This CDR3 region has 16 residues. Germline V CDR1 and CDR2: SGHRS, YFSETQ.

The rearrangement joins TRBV10-3 to TRBJ2-1, with 12 bases that match TRBD2. The length of the CDR3 is 16 residues. Unmatched junction bases numbered 6, after V lost 2 bases and J lost 7 bases. Germline V CDR1 and CDR2: ENHRY, SYGVKD. The CDR3 coding sequence is TGTGCCATCAGTGAGGACCTAGCGGGAGGGGGGAATGAGCAGTTCTTC. Translating gives CAISEDLAGGGNEQFF.

The chain recombines TRBV2 with TRBJ2-2; 10 bases align to TRBD2. The CDR3 has 16 residues. J was trimmed by 6 bases and V by 8 bases; bases with no gene match: 12. Per the germline V gene, CDR1 is SNHLY and CDR2 is FYNNEI. CDR3 coding DNA: TGTGCCAGCGATAGGGAGGTAGCGGGAGGTCCCGGGGAGCTGTTTTTT. It codes for CASDREVAGGPGELFF.

This clonotype was seen ten or more times. The gene calls are TRBV9 and TRBJ1-1; TRBD1 is a possible D gene (6 bases). Trimming took 4 bases from V and 3 from J, leaving 10 bases between them. The CDR3 loop spans 13 amino acids. Germline V gene sequence: CDR1 SGDLS, CDR2 YYNGEE. The CDR3 nucleotides read TGTGCCAGCAGCCGCAGGGGAGACACTGAAGCTTTCTTT. Translated, it gives CASSRRGDTEAFF.

The chain combines TRBV6-4 with TRBJ2-1; D is unclear. V gave up 2 bases and J gave up 5 bases, with 7 bases separating them. The CDR3 is 13 amino acids. The germline CDR1 and CDR2 sequences are MRHNA and SNTAGT. CDR3 region: CASSDGSNNEQFF. CDR3 nucleotide sequence: TGTGCCAGCAGTGACGGTAGTAACAATGAGCAGTTCTTC.

The rearrangement uses TRBV11-2 and TRBJ2-7; 7 nucleotides line up with TRBD2. The V gene's germline CDR1 is SGHAT and CDR2 FQNNGV. The CDR3 consists of 15 residues. The junction had 7 bases not matched to a gene; V was cut back by 1 base and J by 4 bases. CDR3: CASSLVSGKGYEQYF. Here the CDR3 DNA reads TGTGCCAGCAGCTTAGTGAGCGGGAAGGGGTACGAGCAGTACTTC. The whole variable domain, remainder taken from reference TRBV11-2 and TRBJ2-7, is EAGVAQSPRYKIIEKRQSVAFWCNPISGHATLYWYQQILGQGPKLLIQFQNNGVVDDSQLPKDRFSAERLKGVDSTLKIQPAKLEDSAVYLCASSLVSGKGYEQYFGPGTRLTVT.

This chain uses TRBV12-3 or TRBV12-4 with TRBJ1-5; TRBD1 aligns across 10 bases. The V and J ends lost 6 bases and 6 bases, in that order; junction bases with no gene match: 11. CDR3 length equals 16 residues. The CDR3 loop reads CASSFSRDRGIQPQHF. CDR3 bases: TGTGCCAGCAGCTTTAGTAGGGACAGGGGCATTCAGCCCCAGCATTTT.

This clonotype was counted a few times. The rearrangement joins TRBV7-8 to TRBJ1-2; D is undetermined. This CDR3 spans 13 amino acids. The V end was cut by 1 base, the J end by 1 base, with 4 bases between. Germline loops: CDR1 SGHVS, CDR2 FQNEAQ. CDR3 residues: CASSLVINYGYTF. Here the CDR3 DNA reads TGTGCCAGCAGCTTAGTAATTAACTATGGCTACACCTTC.

The chain carries TRBV4-1 and TRBJ1-2; the match to TRBD1 covers 7 bases. CDR1 MGHRA and CDR2 YSYEKL come from the germline V gene. V was pared by 2 bases and J by 8 bases, with 11 bases of the junction left unmatched. The CDR3 is 15 amino acids. The CDR3 reads CASSQPDREVFGYTF. In DNA, the CDR3 is TGCGCCAGCAGCCAACCTGACAGGGAAGTGTTCGGCTACACCTTC.

The table lists this clonotype with many counts. The gene calls are TRBV7-9 and TRBJ2-3, with 7 bases aligning to TRBD1. This CDR3 spans 15 amino acids. Germline CDR1 is SEHNR and CDR2 is FQNEAQ (reference sequence). V shed 6 bases and J 2 bases; nucleotides not matched to a gene: 8. For the CDR3, the DNA is TGTGCCAGCAGACAACCGGGACAGCCCACAGATACGCAGTATTTT. This sequence encodes CASRQPGQPTDTQYF.

Here the CDR3 reads CASSFSGGAGTGELFF. The CDR3 DNA sequence: TGCGCCAGCAGCTTCTCTGGGGGCGCTGGGACCGGGGAGCTGTTTTTT. This chain links TRBV5-1 with TRBJ2-2; D possibly corresponds to TRBD1 (6 bases). Germline V gene lookup returns CDR1 SGHRS and CDR2 YFSETQ. V was pared by 2 bases and J by 5 bases, with 16 bases between. The CDR3 covers 16 residues.

This clonotype was seen only a few times. The V call is TRBV24-1, the J call TRBJ2-7; no clear D. The length of the CDR3 is 12 residues. The ends were cut back, 0 bases at V and 5 bases at J, with 4 bases in the middle. CDR1 is KGHDR, CDR2 SFDVKD, per germline. The CDR3 reads CATSDLGDEQYF. The CDR3 DNA sequence: TGTGCCACCAGTGATTTGGGCGACGAGCAGTACTTC.

This clonotype was picked up a small number of times. V gene TRBV7-9 combines with J gene TRBJ2-7; D gene unclear. The CDR3 totals 15 residues. Between the trimmed V and J ends, which lost 0 bases and 7 bases, there was a span of 16 bases. Germline CDR1 is SEHNR and CDR2 is FQNEAQ (reference sequence). CDR3 region: CASSLAERHFGEQYF. The DNA of the CDR3 is TGTGCCAGCAGCTTAGCCGAGCGCCACTTTGGGGAGCAGTACTTC.

There are many counts of this clonotype. The chain is built from TRBV24-1 and TRBJ2-2; a weak D match, TRBD1 (6 bases). Trimming took 4 bases from V and 8 from J, leaving 13 bases between them. The CDR3 covers 14 residues. Germline-derived CDR1 and CDR2 are KGHDR and SFDVKD. The CDR3 reads CATSDPRGTGELFF. DNA of the CDR3: TGTGCCACCAGTGACCCCAGGGGAACAGGGGAGCTGTTTTTT.

This clonotype was counted only a few times. J is TRBJ2-1 and V is TRBV6-1, with TRBD1 matching 12 bases. There are 16 residues in the CDR3. The germline V gene encodes CDR1 MNHNS and CDR2 SASEGT. V shed 6 bases and J 7 bases; nucleotides not matched to a gene: 10. CDR3 sequence reads: CASSLLPGQGANEQFF. The CDR3 DNA reads TGTGCCAGCAGCCTCCTTCCGGGACAGGGGGCTAATGAGCAGTTCTTC.

V usage is TRBV2 and J usage is TRBJ1-5; D is unclear. This CDR3 region has 13 residues. CDR1 is SNHLY and CDR2 is FYNNEI in the germline V gene. CDR3 nucleotides: TGTGCTTCACTAGAGGGCCTCAATCAGCCCCAGCATTTT. It translates to CASLEGLNQPQHF.

This clonotype was counted between two and nine times. The gene calls are TRBV2 and TRBJ1-5; the match to TRBD1 covers 10 bases. The CDR3 is 15 amino acids. Unmatched junction bases numbered 8, after V lost 5 bases and J lost 7 bases. Germline assignment: CDR1 SNHLY and CDR2 FYNNEI. The CDR3 sequence is CASSSSGTGVQPQHF. DNA of the CDR3: TGTGCCAGCAGTTCCTCCGGGACAGGGGTGCAGCCCCAGCATTTT.

This clonotype came up a few times. The chain combines TRBV5-5 with TRBJ2-1; no firm D call. This CDR3 has 15 amino acids. Trimming removed 7 bases from V and 0 bases from J, with 14 bases in between. CDR1 is SGHKS, CDR2 YYEKEE, per germline (reference sequence). The CDR3 is CASCYRMSSYNEQFF. The CDR3 coding sequence is TGTGCCAGCTGCTACCGCATGAGCTCCTACAATGAGCAGTTCTTC.